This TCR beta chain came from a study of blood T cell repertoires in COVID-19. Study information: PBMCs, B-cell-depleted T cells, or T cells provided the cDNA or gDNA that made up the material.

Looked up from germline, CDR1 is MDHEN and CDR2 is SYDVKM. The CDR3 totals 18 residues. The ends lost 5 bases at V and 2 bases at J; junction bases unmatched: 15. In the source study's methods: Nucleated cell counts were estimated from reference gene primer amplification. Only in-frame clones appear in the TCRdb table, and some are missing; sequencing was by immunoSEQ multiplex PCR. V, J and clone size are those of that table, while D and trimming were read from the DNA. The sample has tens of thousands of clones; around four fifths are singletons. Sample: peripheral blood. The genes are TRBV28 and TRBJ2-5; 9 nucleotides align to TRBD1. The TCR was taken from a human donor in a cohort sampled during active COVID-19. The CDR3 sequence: CASSQSGTGKESQETQYF. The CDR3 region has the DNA TGTGCCAGCAGTCAGTCCGGGACAGGGAAAGAGAGTCAAGAGACCCAGTACTTC.